This paragraph reports one T cell receptor beta chain. This clonotype has at least ten counts. It lacks a known antigen. No quality values exist for individual bases; no much larger clone is one base distant. Per the publication, the time point label means: newly diagnosed GD, antithyroid drugs for less than 3 months. For both TCR sequencing and RNA sequencing, RNA was extracted from PBMCs using TRIzol. The diagnosis of Graves' disease followed American Thyroid Association guidelines. Patients for the study were recruited at an endocrinology department in Xi'an, China. Each patient gave 8.5 to 9.5 milliliters of peripheral blood, collected in an EDTA anticoagulant tube. Ficoll Paque Plus density gradient separation was used to isolate PBMCs, and no further T cell sorting was done. An Agilent 2100 Bioanalyzer and agarose gel were used to check RNA quality, and a NanoDrop 2000 was used to measure RNA concentration.

These data come from a study of regulatory T cells in long-lasting Graves disease (dated by TCRdb to the early 2020s). In terms of the full investigation: In the newly diagnosed Graves' disease group, patients had been taking antithyroid drugs for less than 3 months. Patients with persistent Graves' disease were compared with patients with newly diagnosed Graves' disease using TCR sequencing and RNA sequencing of peripheral blood. The study was registered as a clinical trial and conducted in China. A total of around 35 samples were covered by TCR sequencing, comprising roughly 13 persistent and roughly 20 newly diagnosed Graves' disease patients.

What the work shows at the level of the full study, not this receptor alone: The authors acknowledged the small sample size as a limitation that may reduce accuracy. More public clonotypes were shared among persistent patients (fewer than 3,000) than among newly diagnosed patients (under 1,000). Peripheral blood alone was examined, since thyroid tissue, which constituted the primary lesion, could not be accessed. Sequencing and analysis were restricted to the TCR beta chain. Lower TCR Shannon entropy and fewer highly expanded clones were observed in persistent Graves' disease patients than in newly diagnosed patients, which suggested clonal expansion. Preferential use of TRBV28, TRBJ1-2 and TRBJ2-5 was observed in persistent disease, whereas TRBV20-1 and TRBJ2-1 were favored in newly diagnosed disease.

The library was produced with multiplex PCR. For sequencing, an Illumina HiSeq 4000 was employed. CDR3 regions were amplified by Arm-PCR with iRepertoire HTBI primers to construct TCR beta libraries. Before sequencing, the PCR products underwent gel purification. The published analysis was carried out like this. Gene usage analysis of CDR3 amino acid clonotypes relied on the roughly 60 TRBV and around 13 TRBJ segments identified across samples. COPE and FqMerger were used to merge the filtered high-quality paired reads into contigs. Contigs were aligned with BLAST to IMGT TRBV, TRBD and TRBJ reference genes, and CDR3 was defined per IMGT. Any clonotype with a frequency above 0.1% was classified as a highly expanded clone. Shannon entropy was used to measure repertoire diversity, and the Gini coefficient was used to measure V-J evenness. Clonotypes shared by more than one individual were considered public. Through fastp at Q25 and MiXCR, TCRdb rebuilt clones from the public reads, retaining in-frame beta chains. Each entry is one CDR3 protein sequence, shown with its most common DNA and genes. The V and J calls reflect TCRdb's pipeline rather than the authors' work. The sample table records approximately 480,000 distinct CDR3 sequences; under 20% of these occur just once. Jointly, the top ten make up roughly an eighth of the sample.

Inclusive of the bounding cysteine and phenylalanine, the CDR3 is 14 residues long. The CDR3 DNA has 42 bases and is translated from base 1. A distance of 3 bases separates the germline ends of V and J, which lose 0 bases and 0 bases respectively. The germline V gene encodes CDR1 MDHEN and CDR2 SYDVKM. The same data also went into a second study, on T cells in Graves' hyperthyroidism and ophthalmopathy. Taken from the second paper: Stable Graves' hyperthyroidism was defined as no progression to ophthalmopathy during 18 months of follow-up. Hyperthyroidism patients were newly diagnosed, with disease duration under 2 months, and aged 18 to 65 years. The study excluded patients with uncontrolled infections, other autoimmune diseases, pregnancy or lactation. Clinical symptoms, serum thyroxine and TRAb, thyroid ultrasound, and orbital computed tomography formed the basis for the diagnoses. A first-round RT-PCR of the TCR CDR3 used the HTBI primer set with the Qiagen OneStep RT-PCR kit. Most expanded thyroid clonotypes (frequency above 0.001) were also found in blood, which suggests that blood repertoires may mirror thyroid immune responses. A 13 V-J signature model separated ophthalmopathy from stable hyperthyroidism, with around 88% sensitivity and 81% to 82% specificity in cross-validation and 80%/75% in testing. During validation, the model predicted progression to ophthalmopathy a median of around six months ahead of onset, with around 70% sensitivity and 72% to 80% specificity. To identify distinguishing TCR V-J signatures, a discovery cohort of 95 to 100 patients was used, comprising 43 with Graves' ophthalmopathy and some 60 with stable Graves' hyperthyroidism. Prospective prediction of ophthalmopathy was tested in an independent validation cohort of about 19 hyperthyroidism patients and 17 patients who later progressed to ophthalmopathy. The 100 discovery patients were randomly split 7:3 into training and test sets. The study also compared thyroid tissue and blood T-cell repertoires from a handful of Graves' hyperthyroidism patients. Once sampling was done, hyperthyroidism patients were given methimazole at a starting dose of 30 mg daily, whereas ophthalmopathy patients were given high-dose intravenous methylprednisolone. Libraries were constructed in a second round of multiplex PCR, after which size selection and purification were performed. Libraries were sequenced paired-end with 100 bp reads on an Illumina HiSeq2000. SOAPnuke was used to process the raw data, with reads discarded if the reads contained adapters or uncalled bases, had a mean Phred below 15, or lacked an exact constant-primer or identifier match. High-quality paired reads were merged using COPE v1.2.5, and each unique nucleotide sequence was defined as a clonotype. Clonotypes were aligned to IMGT TRBV, TRBD and TRBJ reference segments using MiTCR v1.1. Analysis was restricted to V-J combinations with a frequency above 0.0001, which covered about 99% of repertoires. The TCS score was defined as F50 (clonal expansion) divided by E x V (chaos), with BLOSUM62-based TCRdist calculated between CDR3 peptides within each V-J. Welch's t-statistics and random forest reduced 500 to 650 V-J features to 13, which were used in a naive Bayes classifier (R e1071). No statistical method was used to set the sample size in advance, and investigators knew the group allocation. The paper reports TCR Vbeta CDR3 sequencing of 140 or so peripheral blood samples: around 45 ophthalmopathy, fewer than 80 hyperthyroidism and approximately 17 progressor patients.

This sequence uses TRBV28 and TRBJ2-1, with the D gene not clear enough to name. Sample: peripheral blood mononuclear cells (PBMCs), taken at new diagnosis, from a patient treated with antithyroid drugs. The receptor's source is a man in his forties or fifties with Graves disease. Donor details come from another sample of the same person, matched by shared clones. The sequenced DNA is TGTGCCAGCAGTTTATGGGTCTCCTACAATGAGCAGTTCTTC. It encodes CASSLWVSYNEQFF.